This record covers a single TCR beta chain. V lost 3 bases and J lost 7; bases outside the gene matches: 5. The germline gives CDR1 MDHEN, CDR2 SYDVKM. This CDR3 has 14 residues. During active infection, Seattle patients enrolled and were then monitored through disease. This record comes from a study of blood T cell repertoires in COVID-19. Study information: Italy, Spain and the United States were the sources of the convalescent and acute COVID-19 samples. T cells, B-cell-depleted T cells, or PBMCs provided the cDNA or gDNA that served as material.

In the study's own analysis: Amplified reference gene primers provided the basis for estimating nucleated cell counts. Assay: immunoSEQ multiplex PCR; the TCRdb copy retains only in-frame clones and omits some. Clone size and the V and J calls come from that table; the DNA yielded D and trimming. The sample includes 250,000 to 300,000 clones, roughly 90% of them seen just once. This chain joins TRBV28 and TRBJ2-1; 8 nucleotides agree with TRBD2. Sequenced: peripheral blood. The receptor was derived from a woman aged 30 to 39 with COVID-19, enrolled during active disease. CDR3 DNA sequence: TGTGCCAGCAGTTTGGGCGGGGGGTGGAATGAGCAGTTCTTC. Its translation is CASSLGGGWNEQFF.